The entry below gives a single T cell receptor (beta chain) sequence along with its context. The sample originates from a study of Tregs in tolerant kidney transplant recipients. The data were produced by immunoSEQ multiplex PCR, yet TCRdb's version contains in-frame clones alone and is incomplete. Among approximately 260,000 clones listed, 65% to 85% were seen once. CD4+CD25+CD127- Tregs, CD4+CD25- non-Tregs, CD4 and CD8 cells were sorted. Specimen: CD4+ T cells from blood. This TCR derives from a human donor in good health.

CDR3: CASSARRGFSGNTIYF. The CDR3 DNA reads TGTGCCAGCAGTGCCAGGCGCGGCTTCTCTGGAAACACCATATATTTT. The genes are TRBV27 and TRBJ1-3; D uncertain. V lost 5 bases and J 0 bases, leaving 14 bases between the germline ends. Per germline, CDR1 MNHEY and CDR2 SMNVEV (reference sequence). This CDR3 has 16 residues.